This T cell receptor (beta chain) came from a study of blood T cell repertoires in COVID-19 (dated by TCRdb to about 2020). Regarding the study in general: The collaborator samples originated in the United States, Italy and Spain and spanned the acute and convalescent phases of COVID-19. The material from the prospective study consisted of cDNA or gDNA derived from T cells, B-cell-depleted T cells, or PBMCs. The dataset comprised deeply sampled blood TCRbeta repertoires from subjects exposed to, actively infected with, or recovered from COVID-19. The repertoires were made available in a free public database intended to serve as a resource for research on the immune response to SARS-CoV-2. Samples came from the ongoing ImmuneRACE study (first 160 participants) plus 1,254 subjects from 6 global collaborators. The sample metadata nearly always contained a de-identified subject ID, COVID-19 status, age in years and sex. Where available, HLA class I and class II types were taken from metadata supplied by the sample provider and were not determined by assay-based typing.

The collaborating institutions used their own protocols to collect whole blood in K2EDTA tubes. For TCRbeta analysis, collaborators shipped samples as frozen whole blood, isolated PBMCs, or DNA extracted from either of those sample types. This clone was seen just once. Its binding antigen is unknown. No quality values exist for individual bases; no much larger clone is one base distant. Broad study findings and their caveats: The quantity of clinical and demographic metadata differed by source and by participant and was supplied without curation.

TCRbeta CDR3 regions were amplified from genomic DNA using the immunoSEQ Assay, a bias-controlled multiplex PCR. In the original analysis: The number of nucleated cells in each sample was estimated from the amplification of reference gene primers within the assay. Sequence reads were collapsed and filtered to measure the absolute abundance of every unique TCRbeta CDR3 rearrangement. For each sample, productive Simpson clonality was calculated by taking the square root of Simpson's diversity index across productive rearrangements. Imported from immuneACCESS, the table was reduced by TCRdb to in-frame sequences with V and J called. These copies leave out some clones; in studies compared against another copy, an unresolved V gene accounts for under half, and the cause of the remainder is not known. That table gives V, J and clone size, and the DNA gave D and trimming. The sample data list around 110,000 clones, and approximately 80% of these were observed just once. The ten most abundant clones make up 0.8% to 0.9% of the sample.

V loses 2 bases, J loses 2 bases, and the germline ends lie 11 bases apart. The germline V gene provides CDR1 SGHRS and CDR2 YFSETQ. From the cysteine through the phenylalanine, the CDR3 covers 15 amino acids. The kept DNA is CDR3 alone, 45 bases in frame from the first base. This clonotype was sampled from a woman in her 70s with acute or convalescent COVID-19. The sequenced material came from peripheral blood. The sequence joins TRBV5-1 to TRBJ1-3, with an unclear D gene assignment. The CDR3 has the sequence CASSFSGLPGNTIYF. At the DNA level, the sequence is TGCGCCAGCAGCTTCTCGGGGTTGCCTGGAAACACCATATATTTT. The full variable domain, completed from the reference TRBV5-1 and TRBJ1-3 proteins outside the CDR3, reads KAGVTQTPRYLIKTRGQQVTLSCSPISGHRSVSWYQQTPGQGLQFLFEYFSETQRNKGNFPGRFSGRQFSNSRSEMNVSTLELGDSALYLCASSFSGLPGNTIYFGEGSWLTVV.